These 29 T cell receptor beta chains originate from one sample sequenced in a study of metastatic and nonmetastatic thyroid tumors. With MiXCR, TCRdb called clones anew from the PCR reads. The sample yields roughly 40,000 clones, 18% seen once. Each patient went into thyroid surgery without having received any treatment. The material sequenced was tumor tissue. All receptors derive from a female donor with papillary thyroid cancer or a benign thyroid nodule (not recorded which). Some clones in this sample may be carry-over from other donors' samples.

This clone showed up many times. The chain recombines TRBV7-2 with TRBJ1-1; D is ambiguous. Trimming removed 1 base at V and 4 bases at J, with 10 bases between. The CDR3 extends over 14 amino acids. Germline CDR1 reads SGHTA; CDR2 reads FQGNSA. CDR3 amino acids: CASSLEWRGTEAFF. Written as DNA, the CDR3 is TGTGCCAGCAGCTTAGAGTGGCGGGGCACTGAAGCTTTCTTT.

This clone was detected many times. The genes are TRBV28 and TRBJ1-6; no reliable D call. Trimming removed 6 bases from V and 5 bases from J, with 20 bases in between. Germline values: CDR1 MDHEN, CDR2 SYDVKM. The CDR3 covers 17 residues. The CDR3 loop is CASRMAPDVGNNSPLHF. DNA for the CDR3: TGTGCCAGCAGGATGGCCCCAGACGTTGGAAATAATTCACCCCTCCACTTT.

Many counts were recorded for this clone. The chain is built from TRBV19 and TRBJ2-3, with TRBD2 as a possible D gene (6 bases). CDR3 length equals 15 residues. Germline CDR1 reads LNHDA; CDR2 reads SQIVND (reference sequence). V was pared by 3 bases and J by 9 bases, with 19 bases between. This chain's CDR3 is CASSISAGTWETQYF. CDR3 nucleotides: TGTGCCAGTAGTATCTCTGCGGGAACTTGGGAGACGCAGTATTTT.

Details on this clone: A read error is possible here, since a much larger clone lies one base away. V gene TRBV15 combines with J gene TRBJ1-4; 7 nucleotides align to TRBD1. The germline V gene has CDR1 LNHNV and CDR2 YYDKDF (reference sequence). This CDR3 has 13 amino acids. The junction had 3 bases not matched to a gene; V was cut back by 10 bases and J by 1 base. Here the CDR3 DNA reads TGTGCCATCCGACAGGGAACTAATGAAAAACTGTTTTTT. Protein product: CAIRQGTNEKLFF. Full variable domain (rest looked up from reference TRBV15 and TRBJ1-4): DAMVIQNPRYQVTQFGKPVTLSCSQTLNHNVMYWYQQKSSQAPKLLFHYYDKDFNNEADTPDNFQSRRPNTSFCFLDIRSPGLGDTAMYLCAIRQGTNEKLFFGSGTQLSVL.

The chain joins TRBV7-2 to TRBJ1-5; no reliable D call. Trimming left V 2 bases short and J 5 bases short, with 10 bases between. This CDR3 is 14 amino acids long. Germline lookup yields CDR1 SGHTA and CDR2 FQGNSA. Written as DNA, the CDR3 is TGTGCCAGCAGCTTACTCCAAAGCCATCAGCCCCAGCATTTT. Its translation: CASSLLQSHQPQHF. The whole variable domain, remainder taken from reference TRBV7-2 and TRBJ1-5, is GAGVSQSPSNKVTEKGKDVELRCDPISGHTALYWYRQSLGQGLEFLIYFQGNSAPDKSGLPSDRFSAERTGGSVSTLTIQRTQQEDSAVYLCASSLLQSHQPQHFGDGTRLSIL.

Many counts were recorded for this clone. At one boundary the junction diverges from the germline segment, which might be a read error. The chain combines TRBV28 with TRBJ1-6; 7 bases match TRBD1. Looked up from germline, CDR1 is MDHEN and CDR2 is SYDVKM. The CDR3 extends over 13 amino acids. For the CDR3, the DNA is TGTGCCAGCGGTTTGGACAGGAATTCACCCCTCCACTTT. Translated: CASGLDRNSPLHF.

This clone was detected ten times or more. The chain combines TRBV6-1 with TRBJ1-5; 7 nucleotides agree with TRBD1. Germline-derived CDR1 and CDR2 are MNHNS and SASEGT. The CDR3 length is 14 residues. The V gene end was trimmed by 5 bases and the J gene end by 2 bases; junction bases not matched to a gene: 3. The CDR3 is CASSSRGGNQPQHF. For the CDR3, the DNA is TGTGCCAGCAGTTCCAGGGGGGGCAATCAGCCCCAGCATTTT.

The rearrangement links TRBV7-9 to TRBJ1-2; D remains unclear. The length of the CDR3 is 14 residues. V lost 3 bases, J lost 2 bases, and 10 bases lay in between. Looked up from germline, CDR1 is SEHNR and CDR2 is FQNEAQ (reference sequence). DNA of the CDR3: TGTGCCAGCAGCTTGTCAAGGGCAAACTATGGCTACACCTTC. This gives the protein CASSLSRANYGYTF.

This clone has at least ten counts. The chain joins TRBV5-1 to TRBJ2-7, with 8 bases aligning to TRBD2. CDR3 length equals 16 residues. The trim removed 4 bases at V and 2 bases at J, leaving 11 bases unmatched. CDR1 is SGHRS and CDR2 is YFSETQ in the germline V gene. For the CDR3, the DNA is TGCGCCAGCAGCCTAGGTCCCGGGAGGGGTGCCTACGAGCAGTACTTC. It codes for CASSLGPGRGAYEQYF.

This clone has at least ten counts. The V and J genes are TRBV12-3 or TRBV12-4 and TRBJ2-3; D gene ambiguous. V was pared by 4 bases and J by 4 bases, with 12 bases between. The CDR3 is 14 residues long. This chain's CDR3 is CASSSNGTPDTQYF. CDR3 sequence (DNA): TGTGCCAGCAGTTCTAATGGCACCCCAGATACGCAGTATTTT.

The J gene is TRBJ2-1, the V gene TRBV6-2 or TRBV6-3, with 10 nucleotides matching TRBD1. The trim removed 8 bases at V and 8 bases at J, leaving 6 bases unmatched. CDR3 length: 13 amino acids. In germline, CDR1 is MNHEY, CDR2 SVGEGT. CDR3 DNA sequence: TGTGCCAGCGGACAGGGGGAGATCGATGAGCAGTTCTTC. This translates into CASGQGEIDEQFF.

This clone was counted only a few times. The chain has TRBV28 and TRBJ1-2; 7 bases fit TRBD1. From germline, CDR1 is MDHEN and CDR2 SYDVKM. V shed 5 bases and J 4 bases; nucleotides not matched to a gene: 13. The CDR3 runs to 16 residues. This CDR3 reads CASSRTGAGAFYGYTF. CDR3 DNA sequence: TGTGCCAGCAGTCGAACAGGGGCAGGGGCCTTCTATGGCTACACCTTC.

This clone was counted ten times or more. A read error may account for a junction end that differs from germline. The sample carries other DNA sequences with the same CDR3. The gene calls are TRBV19 and TRBJ2-6; no reliable D call. This CDR3 region has 15 residues. The germline CDR1 and CDR2 sequences are LNHDA and SQIVND (reference sequence). CDR3 DNA sequence: TGTGCCAGTAGCGTGGTTAGCTCTGGGACCAACGTCCTGACTTTC. Translated, it gives CASSVVSSGTNVLTF.

This clone was counted between two and nine times. This may stem from a read error, because a much larger clone lies one nucleotide away. This chain uses TRBV12-3 or TRBV12-4 with TRBJ1-4; no definite D call. The CDR3 runs 13 residues. The V end was cut by 7 bases, the J end by 3 bases, with 9 bases between. The CDR3 DNA sequence: TGTGCCAGCATTGAGGGCGCTAATGAAAAACTGTTTTTT. It codes for CASIEGANEKLFF.

This clone was found a few times. The chain has TRBV24-1 and TRBJ1-2; D is perhaps TRBD1 (5 bases). CDR3 size: 12 residues. The germline CDR1 and CDR2 sequences are KGHDR and SFDVKD. V shed 4 bases and J shed 6 bases, with 8 bases lying between them. The CDR3 region is CATSEGVHGYTF. CDR3 coding DNA: TGTGCCACCAGTGAAGGGGTACATGGCTACACCTTC.

There are many counts of this clone. The chain links TRBV5-1 to TRBJ2-3; possibly TRBD2 for D (5 bases). Germline V gives CDR1 SGHRS, CDR2 YFSETQ. V was clipped by 0 bases and J by 5 bases, with 7 bases between them. This CDR3 is built from 13 residues. CDR3 sequence reads: CASSLAGGDTQYF. The CDR3 DNA follows: TGCGCCAGCAGCTTGGCCGGAGGAGATACGCAGTATTTT.

This clone was seen a handful of times. The chain is built from TRBV6-1 and TRBJ2-1, with 11 positions matching TRBD2. Germline V lookup: CDR1 MNHNS, CDR2 SASEGT. The junction had 4 bases not matched to a gene; V was cut back by 8 bases and J by 4 bases. The CDR3 runs to 14 residues. The CDR3 sequence: CASGGTSGYNEQFF. CDR3 bases: TGTGCCAGCGGCGGGACTAGCGGTTACAATGAGCAGTTCTTC.

This clone was found many times. The chain combines TRBV15 with TRBJ2-2; unclear D gene. This CDR3 spans 15 amino acids. Germline V gene sequence: CDR1 LNHNV, CDR2 YYDKDF (reference sequence). The V end was cut by 0 bases, the J end by 5 bases, with 10 bases between. CDR3 region: CATSREGSGTGELFF. The CDR3 DNA sequence: TGTGCCACCAGCAGAGAGGGGTCTGGAACCGGGGAGCTGTTTTTT.

Many counts were recorded for this clone. This chain connects TRBV20-1 to TRBJ2-7; 7 bases align to TRBD2. This CDR3 is built from 14 residues. CDR1 and CDR2 (germline): DFQATT, SNEGSKA (reference sequence). After removal of 1 base from V and 7 bases from J, the junction contained 10 bases not matched to a gene. CDR3 DNA: TGCAGTGCTAGAGTCGGCGGGAGTGGGGGGGAGCAGTACTTC. Protein: CSARVGGSGGEQYF.

This clone turned up a few times. Possible read error: a much larger clone is one base away. The J gene is TRBJ2-7, the V gene TRBV29-1; 7 bases match TRBD1. The length of the CDR3 is 14 residues. Per germline, CDR1 SQVTM and CDR2 ANQGSEA. The CDR3 coding sequence is TGCAGCGTTGCGGGGAGACAGGGTGCGAACGATCAGTACTTC. Amino acids: CSVAGRQGANDQYF.

This clone has a handful of counts. One end of the junction is discordant with germline, which a read error may explain. The rearrangement joins TRBV6-2 or TRBV6-3 to TRBJ1-6, with no clear D. The CDR3 spans 14 residues. The germline V gene has CDR1 MNHEY and CDR2 SVGEGT. In nucleotides, the CDR3 is TGTGCCAGCATCAAGCATGGTGATAATTCACGCCTCCACTTT. This gives the protein CASIKHGDNSRLHF.

The chain uses TRBV20-1 and TRBJ1-5; D unresolved. Deletions cut 5 bases from V and 0 bases from J, with 17 bases between. Germline assignment: CDR1 DFQATT and CDR2 SNEGSKA (reference sequence). The length of the CDR3 is 16 residues. CDR3 nucleotide sequence: TGCAGTGCTTCAATACCAGAGATTTATAGCAATCAGCCCCAGCATTTT. It encodes CSASIPEIYSNQPQHF.

This clone was seen repeatedly, ten times or more. The chain is built from TRBV6-2 or TRBV6-3 and TRBJ2-1; weak D call: TRBD2 (5 bases). Per germline, CDR1 MNHEY and CDR2 SVGEGT. Trimming took 2 bases from V and 5 from J, leaving 13 bases between them. The CDR3 extends over 15 amino acids. The CDR3 coding sequence is TGTGCCAGCAGTTACAGGACTGGGTTTGACAATGAGCAGTTCTTC. Translation gives CASSYRTGFDNEQFF.

The sample holds a few counts of this clone. The chain employs TRBV2 and TRBJ1-2; D may be TRBD1 (6 bases). CDR1 is SNHLY and CDR2 is FYNNEI in the germline V gene. The CDR3 runs to 13 residues. Trimming pared 11 bases from V and 4 bases from J, leaving 17 bases between. CDR3 sequence: CAVPGRDTYGYTF. For the CDR3, the DNA is TGTGCCGTCCCAGGGCGGGACACCTATGGCTACACCTTC.

As concerns this clone: A clone one base away is much larger, so this may be a read error. CDR3 coding DNA: TGTGCCACCAGCTGTAGACTAGCGGGACGGGATACGCAGTATTTT. Its translation: CATSCRLAGRDTQYF. The chain links TRBV15 to TRBJ2-3; 11 bases map to TRBD2. This CDR3 is 15 amino acids long. From germline, CDR1 is LNHNV and CDR2 YYDKDF (reference sequence). Trimming cost V 5 bases and J 6 bases; bases outside gene matches: 7.

The chain joins TRBV6-4 to TRBJ1-3, with 11 bases fitting TRBD1. The CDR3 runs to 22 residues. CDR1 MRHNA and CDR2 SNTAGT come from the germline V gene. V gave up 2 bases and J gave up 5 bases; unmatched junction bases: 23. The CDR3 DNA reads TGTGCCAGCAGTGACCCCGTCGAGAGCCGGACAGGGGGCCGCGTTGTTAGAAACACCATATATTTT. This gives the protein CASSDPVESRTGGRVVRNTIYF.

On this clone itself: A much larger clone lies a single base off, so this may be a read error. The rearrangement joins TRBV10-2 to TRBJ1-3; D ambiguous. The CDR3 consists of 13 residues. CDR1 is WSHSY, CDR2 SAAADI, per germline. The V and J ends lost 4 bases and 4 bases respectively, with 8 bases between them. CDR3 nucleotide sequence: TGCGCCAGCAGTGGACGGGGAGGAAACACCATATATTTT. Its protein product is CASSGRGGNTIYF.

CDR3 sequence (DNA): TGTGCCAGCAGTTACTTGCGTGAGCAGTTCTTC. Amino acids: CASSYLREQFF. This rearrangement joins TRBV6-2 or TRBV6-3 to TRBJ2-1; D not resolved. This CDR3 region has 11 residues. The germline gives CDR1 MNHEY, CDR2 SVGEGT. Trimming stripped 1 base from V and 9 bases from J, with 4 bases between.

This clone was seen many times. Additional DNA sequences in this sample encode the identical CDR3. The chain couples TRBV7-8 to TRBJ1-2; 7 bases are a match to TRBD1. CDR1 SGHVS and CDR2 FQNEAQ come from the germline V gene. CDR3 size: 13 residues. Germline trimming cut 3 bases from V and 5 bases from J; bases unmatched to any gene: 3. Written as DNA, the CDR3 is TGTGCCAGCAGCTTGACAGGGTTTTATGGCTACACCTTC. It translates to CASSLTGFYGYTF.